The 31 T cell receptor beta chains below all came from one sample that was sequenced in a study of T cell responses to AZD1222 COVID-19 vaccine. This table comes from immunoSEQ multiplex PCR, and its TCRdb copy is limited to in-frame clones, with some not included. The sample holds about 94,000 clones, around 89% seen once. The sample was peripheral blood, taken 28 days after the second AZD1222 dose. Receptors were obtained from an adult who received the AZD1222 COVID-19 vaccine.

The rearrangement links TRBV6-5 to TRBJ2-1; possible D gene TRBD2, 5 bases. V was trimmed by 5 bases and J by 0 bases, leaving 11 bases between them. Germline values: CDR1 MNHEY, CDR2 SVGAGI. This CDR3 spans 15 amino acids. The CDR3 coding sequence is TGTGCCAGCAGTAGGCCAGCGGCCTCCTACAATGAGCAGTTCTTC. This sequence encodes CASSRPAASYNEQFF.

This rearrangement joins TRBV6-2 or TRBV6-3 to TRBJ2-1, with TRBD2 matching over 10 bases. Germline CDR1 is MNHEY and CDR2 is SVGEGT. The CDR3 covers 15 residues. V dropped 6 bases and J dropped 12; count of bases not matched to a gene: 14. This CDR3 reads CASSPTSGVLLGQFF. DNA of the CDR3: TGTGCCAGCAGCCCTACTAGCGGGGTCCTACTTGGGCAGTTCTTC.

This clone was seen a single time. V and J are TRBV5-1 and TRBJ2-5; D ambiguous. Per germline, CDR1 SGHRS and CDR2 YFSETQ. Trimming shortened V by 2 bases and J by 0 bases, and 8 bases separated the two germline ends. This CDR3 is built from 14 residues. CDR3 region: CASSLGRNQETQYF. For the CDR3, the DNA is TGCGCCAGCAGCTTAGGCAGGAACCAAGAGACCCAGTACTTC.

J is TRBJ1-5 and V is TRBV30; possible D gene TRBD1, 6 bases. The V gene's germline CDR1 is GTSNPN and CDR2 SVGIG (reference sequence). Trimming shortened V by 4 bases and J by 1 base, and 8 bases separated the two germline ends. The CDR3 sequence is 13 residues long. CDR3 nucleotide sequence: TGTGCCTGGAACAGGGACAGCAATCAGCCCCAGCATTTT. It is translated as CAWNRDSNQPQHF. Based on the CDR3 plus reference TRBV30 and TRBJ1-5, the full variable domain is SQTIHQWPATLVQPVGSPLSLECTVEGTSNPNLYWYRQAAGRGLQLLFYSVGIGQISSEVPQNLSASRPQDRQFILSSKKLLLSDSGFYLCAWNRDSNQPQHFGDGTRLSIL.

V is TRBV5-6 and J is TRBJ1-2, with D hard to call. From germline, CDR1 is SGHDT and CDR2 YYEEEE. The CDR3 contains 14 residues. With 1 base removed from V and 4 bases from J, the gap between germline ends came to 11 bases. The chain's CDR3 is CASSLLGQLYGYTF. Here the CDR3 DNA reads TGTGCCAGCAGCTTGTTAGGGCAGCTCTATGGCTACACCTTC.

The chain links TRBV5-5 to TRBJ2-2; D is possibly TRBD2 (5 bases). The CDR3 is 16 amino acids. Germline-derived CDR1 and CDR2 are SGHKS and YYEKEE (reference sequence). With 4 bases removed from V and 0 bases from J, the gap between germline ends came to 13 bases. The CDR3 region has the DNA TGTGCCAGCAGCCGTAGCGACGACGCGAACACCGGGGAGCTGTTTTTT. Translation gives CASSRSDDANTGELFF.

The rearrangement joins TRBV25-1 to TRBJ2-5; 9 nucleotides agree with TRBD1. This CDR3 is built from 13 residues. Trimming cost V 6 bases and J 5 bases; bases outside gene matches: 4. Per the germline V gene, CDR1 is MGHDK and CDR2 is SYGVNS. CDR3 protein: CASRQGARETQYF. In nucleotides, the CDR3 is TGTGCCAGCAGACAGGGGGCGCGGGAGACCCAGTACTTC. Based on the CDR3 plus reference TRBV25-1 and TRBJ2-5, the full variable domain is EADIYQTPRYLVIGTGKKITLECSQTMGHDKMYWYQQDPGMELHLIHYSYGVNSTEKGDLSSESTVSRIRTEHFPLTLESARPSHTSQYLCASRQGARETQYFGPGTRLLVL.

The CDR3 reads CASSQIGRGTGELFF. CDR3 DNA sequence: TGCGCCAGCAGCCAGATTGGCAGGGGGACCGGGGAGCTGTTTTTT. V is TRBV4-1 and J is TRBJ2-2; 7 nucleotides align to TRBD1. Per germline, CDR1 MGHRA and CDR2 YSYEKL. J lost 5 bases, V lost 3 bases, and 6 bases had no gene match. The CDR3 runs to 15 residues.

This rearrangement joins TRBV5-6 to TRBJ2-3; TRBD2 matches 8 bases. CDR3 length: 15 amino acids. Germline V gene sequence: CDR1 SGHDT, CDR2 YYEEEE. V lost 3 bases and J lost 4; bases outside the gene matches: 7. The CDR3 reads CASSSAGVGPDTQYF. The CDR3 bases are TGTGCCAGCAGCTCAGCGGGAGTAGGGCCAGATACGCAGTATTTT.

The chain is built from TRBV4-3 and TRBJ2-7; TRBD2 is a possible D gene (6 bases). V was cut by 1 base and J by 3 bases, with 7 bases left in between. There are 13 residues in the CDR3. Germline V CDR1 and CDR2: LGHNA, YSLEER. The CDR3 sequence: CASSQAGDYEQYF. The DNA of the CDR3 is TGCGCCAGCAGCCAAGCGGGGGACTACGAGCAGTACTTC.

The J gene is TRBJ1-2, the V gene TRBV19; D gene ambiguous. There are 13 residues in the CDR3. CDR1 is LNHDA, CDR2 SQIVND, per germline (reference sequence). Trimming removed 6 bases from V and 3 bases from J, with 11 bases in between. CDR3 sequence (DNA): TGTGCCAGTAGACCCCCCGCGCACTATGGCTACACCTTC. Its protein is CASRPPAHYGYTF.

The chain couples TRBV12-3 or TRBV12-4 to TRBJ1-2; D might be TRBD1 (6 bases). CDR3 length: 12 residues. The V and J ends lost 6 bases and 7 bases respectively, with 12 bases between them. The CDR3 reads CASSHRVAGYTF. CDR3 DNA sequence: TGTGCCAGCAGCCACAGGGTGGCTGGCTACACCTTC.

This sequence joins TRBV7-2 and TRBJ2-2; no reliable D call. Trimming removed 4 bases at V and 0 bases at J, with 6 bases between. Looked up from germline, CDR1 is SGHTA and CDR2 is FQGNSA. The length of the CDR3 is 14 residues. CDR3: CASSSLANTGELFF. Here the CDR3 DNA reads TGTGCCAGCAGCTCCCTAGCGAACACCGGGGAGCTGTTTTTT.

CDR3 nucleotide sequence: TGTGCCAGCAGCCCCATGCGAGATACGCAGTATTTT. Encoded protein: CASSPMRDTQYF. This rearrangement joins TRBV7-2 to TRBJ2-3; unclear D gene. This CDR3 spans 12 amino acids. Germline CDR1 is SGHTA and CDR2 is FQGNSA. V was clipped by 5 bases and J by 5 bases, with 8 bases between them.

V is TRBV3-1 (or the pseudogene TRBV3-2) and J is TRBJ2-5, with 9 bases aligning to TRBD2. This CDR3 has 16 amino acids. V lost 0 bases and J lost 5; bases outside the gene matches: 7. Germline V lookup: CDR1 LGHDT, CDR2 YNNKEL (reference sequence). CDR3 coding DNA: TGTGCCAGCAGCCAAGATGCCCCTAGCGGGGAGGAGACCCAGTACTTC. This codes for CASSQDAPSGEETQYF.

This chain links TRBV7-9 with TRBJ2-7; D may match TRBD1 or TRBD2 (5 bases each). The germline CDR1 and CDR2 sequences are SEHNR and FQNEAQ (reference sequence). Trimming cost V 5 bases and J 2 bases, with 22 bases left between them. CDR3 size: 17 residues. DNA for the CDR3: TGTGCCAGCAGCCCGCTGGGACGGTGGACGTTGCCCTACGAGCAGTACTTC. It codes for CASSPLGRWTLPYEQYF.

This clone was observed a single time. This chain connects TRBV7-9 to TRBJ2-2, with 7 bases identical to TRBD2. V shed 3 bases and J 7 bases; nucleotides not matched to a gene: 8. The CDR3 covers 15 residues. The germline CDR1 and CDR2 sequences are SEHNR and FQNEAQ (reference sequence). CDR3 DNA: TGTGCCAGCAGCTTTGGACTAGTTCAGGGCGGGGAGCTGTTTTTT. Protein: CASSFGLVQGGELFF.

The rearrangement joins TRBV7-3 to TRBJ2-1; D may be TRBD2 (6 bases). The CDR3 has 14 residues. Germline V gene data show CDR1 as SGHTA and CDR2 as FQGTGA. V gave up 3 bases and J gave up 5 bases, with 11 bases separating them. The CDR3 nucleotides are TGTGCCAGCAGCTTCACGGGAGCAGACAATGAGCAGTTCTTC. This encodes CASSFTGADNEQFF.

The CDR3 region is CASSQEPPQPQHF. The CDR3 coding sequence is TGTGCCAGCAGCCAAGAGCCCCCCCAGCCCCAGCATTTT. The chain has TRBV3-1 (or the pseudogene TRBV3-2) and TRBJ1-5; D is uncertain. Germline CDR1 is LGHDT and CDR2 is YNNKEL (reference sequence). The CDR3 has 13 residues. V was pared by 0 bases and J by 7 bases, with 7 bases between.

V gene TRBV9 combines with J gene TRBJ1-2; D unresolved. The CDR3 is 14 residues long. From germline, CDR1 is SGDLS and CDR2 YYNGEE. With 0 bases removed from V and 4 bases from J, the gap between germline ends came to 10 bases. The CDR3, as DNA: TGTGCCAGCAGCGTAGAACCAACATCCTATGGCTACACCTTC. Translating gives CASSVEPTSYGYTF.

V usage is TRBV2 and J usage is TRBJ2-3; TRBD2 matches 11 bases. CDR1 SNHLY and CDR2 FYNNEI come from the germline V gene. This CDR3 has 17 residues. V dropped 5 bases and J dropped 4; count of bases not matched to a gene: 11. The CDR3 DNA is TGTGCCAGCAGTTCCCTTTCGACTAGCGGGGTTTCAGATACGCAGTATTTT. Translation gives CASSSLSTSGVSDTQYF.

The rearrangement joins TRBV5-4 to TRBJ2-1; D is uncertain. V was shortened by 2 bases and J by 5 bases, with 14 bases between the two germline ends. From germline, CDR1 is SGHNT and CDR2 YYREEE (reference sequence). The CDR3 is 15 residues long. The CDR3 DNA is TGTGCCAGCAGCTTAGGCAGCAGAATCAACAATGAGCAGTTCTTC. Translating it yields CASSLGSRINNEQFF.

The rearrangement joins TRBV27 to TRBJ1-3; D call uncertain. This CDR3 region has 13 residues. V gave up 8 bases and J gave up 0 bases, with 8 bases separating them. Per germline, CDR1 MNHEY and CDR2 SMNVEV (reference sequence). The CDR3 bases are TGTGCCAGCGGGTGGAGCTCTGGAAACACCATATATTTT. Residues: CASGWSSGNTIYF.

CDR3 nucleotides: TGTGCCAGCAGCCCTCCCCTAGCGGGAGAAAGGGATACGCAGTATTTT. Amino acid sequence: CASSPPLAGERDTQYF. V and J are TRBV5-4 and TRBJ2-3; 10 positions match TRBD2. This CDR3 contains 16 residues. J lost 6 bases, V lost 4 bases, and 11 bases had no gene match. The V gene's germline CDR1 is SGHNT and CDR2 YYREEE (reference sequence).

This clone was picked up one time. The rearrangement joins TRBV3-1 (or the pseudogene TRBV3-2) to TRBJ2-5; TRBD2 matches at 7 bases. J was trimmed by 4 bases and V by 4 bases; bases with no gene match: 12. The germline gives CDR1 LGHDT, CDR2 YNNKEL (reference sequence). This CDR3 region has 16 residues. In nucleotides, the CDR3 is TGTGCCAGCAGCCGTAGCGGGCTCAGGCAAGGAGAGACCCAGTACTTC. Protein: CASSRSGLRQGETQYF.

This chain's CDR3 is CASSQDTGVAANEKLFF. In DNA, the CDR3 is TGCGCCAGCAGCCAGGACACCGGAGTGGCGGCTAATGAAAAACTGTTTTTT. This rearrangement joins TRBV4-3 to TRBJ1-4; D perhaps matches TRBD1 (5 bases). The CDR3 extends over 17 amino acids. V lost 3 bases and J 3 bases, leaving 17 bases between the germline ends. Germline loops: CDR1 LGHNA, CDR2 YSLEER.

The rearrangement links TRBV11-3 to TRBJ1-2, with 10 positions matching TRBD1. CDR1 and CDR2 (germline): SGHNT, YENEEA. V lost 4 bases, J lost 5 bases, and 10 bases stayed unmatched. The CDR3 has 16 residues. DNA for the CDR3: TGTGCCAGCAGCTACGGGACAGGGGAGAAATTATATGGCTACACCTTC. Encoded protein: CASSYGTGEKLYGYTF.

CDR3 DNA sequence: TGCAGCGTTGAACAGGGGGCAACAGGGGCCAACGTCCTGACTTTC. The encoded protein is CSVEQGATGANVLTF. The rearrangement joins TRBV29-1 to TRBJ2-6; 8 bases map to TRBD1. Germline assignment: CDR1 SQVTM and CDR2 ANQGSEA. This CDR3 region has 15 residues. V shed 2 bases, J shed 4 bases, and the junction held 4 bases outside the gene matches.

Only a few counts were recorded for this clone. The V gene is TRBV7-9, the J gene TRBJ2-2; the D gene could be TRBD1 or TRBD2 (6 bases each). The CDR3 contains 17 residues. The germline V gene encodes CDR1 SEHNR and CDR2 FQNEAQ (reference sequence). V lost 2 bases and J lost 2, with 15 bases in between. CDR3 bases: TGTGCCAGCAGCTTATCGTCTACGGGGGCCAACACCGGGGAGCTGTTTTTT. Its protein is CASSLSSTGANTGELFF.

The rearrangement links TRBV7-3 to TRBJ2-2; 7 positions agree with TRBD2. The trim removed 2 bases at V and 5 bases at J, leaving 2 bases unmatched. The CDR3 length is 14 residues. The germline CDR1 and CDR2 sequences are SGHTA and FQGTGA. CDR3 DNA sequence: TGTGCCAGCAGCTTAGCGGGAGTAACCGGGGAGCTGTTTTTT. It encodes CASSLAGVTGELFF.

The rearrangement links TRBV14 to TRBJ2-7; 12 bases line up with TRBD2. The V gene's germline CDR1 is SGHDN and CDR2 FVKESK. The V gene end was trimmed by 8 bases and the J gene end by 4 bases; junction bases not matched to a gene: 18. The CDR3 extends over 18 amino acids. In DNA form, the CDR3 reads TGTGCCAGCGAACCTCTGAGACTAGCGGGAGACGTTCGGTACGAGCAGTACTTC. Amino acid sequence: CASEPLRLAGDVRYEQYF.